The subject of this entry is one T cell receptor beta chain. What it binds is not known. Breast cancer patients provided tissue from their axillary draining lymph nodes. This CDR3 has 14 amino acids. V lost 0 bases to trimming and J lost 7 bases, with 10 bases between them. Germline CDR1 is DFQATT and CDR2 is SNEGSKA (reference sequence). TCRdb reanalysed the multiplex PCR reads using MiXCR and keeps one entry per CDR3 protein. Among approximately 190,000 distinct CDR3 sequences, 25% to 40% were seen once, and the ten largest hold around 4.5%. These data come from a study of breast tumors, draining lymph nodes, adjacent tissues. Study-wide points: Luminal-like breast cancer showed significantly greater tumor-nontumor repertoire similarity than basal-like breast cancer did. The lymph node origin of tumor T cells was framed as consistent with a hypothesis, not demonstrated. Tumor TCR diversity was below lymph nodes but above nontumor tissue. The data were judged consistent with most tumor T cells coming from lymph node and expanding in tumor.

This TCR came from a female donor with breast cancer. Some clones in this sample may be carry-over from other donors' samples. The chain links TRBV20-1 to TRBJ1-6, with a weak D call TRBD1 (6 bases). Sample: axillary lymph node tissue. In DNA form, the CDR3 reads TGCAGTGCTAGAGATCAGGGGATGAATTCACCCCTCCACTTT. Translating it yields CSARDQGMNSPLHF.